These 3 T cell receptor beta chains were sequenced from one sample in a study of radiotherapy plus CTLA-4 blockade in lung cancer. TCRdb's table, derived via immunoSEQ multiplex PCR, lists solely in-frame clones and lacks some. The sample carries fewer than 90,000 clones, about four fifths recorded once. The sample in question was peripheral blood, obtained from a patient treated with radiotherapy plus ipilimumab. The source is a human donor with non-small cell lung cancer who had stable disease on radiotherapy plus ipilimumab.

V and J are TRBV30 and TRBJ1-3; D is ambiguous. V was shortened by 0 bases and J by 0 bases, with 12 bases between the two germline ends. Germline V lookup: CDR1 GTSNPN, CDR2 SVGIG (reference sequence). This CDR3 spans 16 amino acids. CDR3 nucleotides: TGTGCCTGGAGTGTGGGTTCCAGGAGCTCTGGAAACACCATATATTTT. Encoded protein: CAWSVGSRSSGNTIYF.

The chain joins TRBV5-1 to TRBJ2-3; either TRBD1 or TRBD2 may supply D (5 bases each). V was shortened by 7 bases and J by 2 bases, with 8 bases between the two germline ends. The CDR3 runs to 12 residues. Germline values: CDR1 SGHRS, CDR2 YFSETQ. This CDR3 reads CASGGNTDTQYF. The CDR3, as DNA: TGCGCCAGCGGGGGAAACACAGATACGCAGTATTTT.

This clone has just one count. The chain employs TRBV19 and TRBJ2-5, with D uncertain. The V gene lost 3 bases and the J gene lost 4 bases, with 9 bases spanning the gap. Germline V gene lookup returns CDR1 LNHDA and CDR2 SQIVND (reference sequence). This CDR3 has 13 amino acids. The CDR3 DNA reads TGTGCCAGTAGTATGGTAGTGCCAGAGACCCAGTACTTC. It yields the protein CASSMVVPETQYF.